Each of the 27 T cell receptor beta chains below was sequenced from the same sample in a study of T cell repertoires in cytomegalovirus infection. MiXCR was run by TCRdb on the reads, yielding one entry per CDR3 protein. The data hold about 740,000 distinct CDR3 sequences, with less than 40% observed a single time. The sample was PBMCs. The receptors originated from a human donor in good health (CMV status not recorded). Some clones in this sample may be carry-over from other donors' samples.

CDR3 loop: CASSPGGVSNQPQHF. CDR3 in DNA: TGTGCCAGCAGCCCGGGGGGAGTGAGTAATCAGCCCCAGCATTTT. The J gene is TRBJ1-5, the V gene TRBV28; D is perhaps TRBD1 (5 bases). The CDR3 is 15 amino acids. CDR1 and CDR2 (germline): MDHEN, SYDVKM. Trimming shortened V by 6 bases and J by 4 bases, and 16 bases separated the two germline ends.

The chain couples TRBV7-9 to TRBJ1-2; possible D gene TRBD1, 6 bases. The CDR3 has 14 residues. The germline V gene encodes CDR1 SEHNR and CDR2 FQNEAQ (reference sequence). Trimming removed 5 bases from V and 7 bases from J, with 17 bases in between. The CDR3 spells CASSVEGDAGGYTF. In nucleotides, the CDR3 is TGTGCCAGCAGCGTAGAGGGGGACGCCGGTGGCTACACCTTC.

This clonotype was seen a handful of times. The genes are TRBV28 and TRBJ2-7; 7 bases align to TRBD1. V was pared by 10 bases and J by 3 bases, with 9 bases of the junction left unmatched. The CDR3 covers 13 residues. Germline values: CDR1 MDHEN, CDR2 SYDVKM. The CDR3 DNA sequence: TGTGCCACCCTGACAGGGTTATTCTACGAGCAGTACTTC. Protein sequence: CATLTGLFYEQYF.

To note about this clonotype: An end of the junction does not agree with germline; a read error may underlie this. The chain recombines TRBV9 with TRBJ1-5, with D unclear. This CDR3 region has 14 residues. Per the germline V gene, CDR1 is SGDLS and CDR2 is YYNGEE. The CDR3 nucleotides read TGTTCCAGCAGCGTGGGGATCTCCCATCAGCCCCAGCATTTT. It encodes CSSSVGISHQPQHF.

J is TRBJ2-2 and V is TRBV7-9; D not resolved. The CDR3 covers 15 residues. CDR1 is SEHNR and CDR2 is FQNEAQ in the germline V gene (reference sequence). Trimming pared 0 bases from V and 0 bases from J, leaving 5 bases between. DNA for the CDR3: TGTGCCAGCAGCTTAGCTAAACCGAACACCGGGGAGCTGTTTTTT. Translated, it gives CASSLAKPNTGELFF.

V gene TRBV3-1 combines with J gene TRBJ1-5; D may be TRBD1 (6 bases). CDR1 is LGHDT and CDR2 is YNNKEL in the germline V gene (reference sequence). Trimming removed 4 bases at V and 4 bases at J, with 14 bases between. CDR3 length: 15 residues. CDR3 protein: CASSLTQGVNQPQHF. The CDR3 DNA is TGTGCCAGCAGCCTTACACAGGGAGTTAATCAGCCCCAGCATTTT.

This clonotype occurred a few times. The junction departs from germline at one end; a sequencing error may be responsible. This chain connects TRBV7-4 to TRBJ2-3; D unresolved. Germline CDR1 reads SGHVT; CDR2 reads SQSDAQ. The CDR3 sequence is 14 residues long. CDR3 amino acids: CASRIQDRMDTKYF. DNA for the CDR3: TGTGCAAGCAGGATCCAGGACCGAATGGATACGAAGTATTTT.

About this clonotype itself: One end of the junction does not line up with germline, which may come from a read error. V usage is TRBV5-6 and J usage is TRBJ1-1, with D possibly TRBD1 on 5 matching bases. CDR1 and CDR2 (germline): SGHDT, YYEEEE. The CDR3 is 15 residues long. The CDR3 loop is CASSLVRGERSNTNF. CDR3 DNA sequence: TGTGCCAGCAGCTTGGTACGGGGGGAACGGAGTAACACTAACTTT.

This clonotype has only a few counts. This sequence joins TRBV6-6 and TRBJ1-1; D perhaps matches TRBD1 (5 bases). Trimming left V 6 bases short and J 4 bases short, with 15 bases between. CDR1 is MNHNY and CDR2 is SVGAGI in the germline V gene (reference sequence). The CDR3 has 14 residues. The CDR3 region is CASRTWLGTTEAFF. The CDR3 DNA sequence: TGTGCCAGCAGAACATGGCTGGGGACCACTGAAGCTTTCTTT.

This clonotype came up many times. The chain employs TRBV6-1 and TRBJ2-3; D may be TRBD1 (6 bases). The CDR3 is 15 amino acids. V was pared by 8 bases and J by 4 bases, with 19 bases between. Germline-derived CDR1 and CDR2 are MNHNS and SASEGT. The chain's CDR3 is CASCQRTESPDTQYF. The CDR3 region has the DNA TGTGCCAGCTGCCAACGGACAGAGTCCCCAGATACGCAGTATTTT.

This clonotype was seen only a few times. This chain joins TRBV5-6 and TRBJ1-4; TRBD1 might be the D (5 bases). Germline lookup yields CDR1 SGHDT and CDR2 YYEEEE. The CDR3 runs to 17 residues. V was shortened by 1 base and J by 0 bases, with 13 bases between the two germline ends. DNA of the CDR3: TGTGCCAGCAGCTTGAGGGACGGGCTTTCAACTAATGAAAAACTGTTTTTT. Its protein is CASSLRDGLSTNEKLFF.

This clonotype was counted once. The V call is TRBV28, the J call TRBJ1-1; no firm D call. The germline V gene encodes CDR1 MDHEN and CDR2 SYDVKM. The V gene lost 5 bases and the J gene lost 12 bases, with 16 bases spanning the gap. The CDR3 covers 12 residues. CDR3 sequence: CASSTRKKRPFF. The CDR3 coding sequence is TGTGCCAGCAGTACCAGAAAGAAAAGGCCTTTCTTT.

V usage is TRBV7-2 and J usage is TRBJ2-1; D is uncertain. Between the trimmed V and J ends, which lost 5 bases and 6 bases, there was a span of 17 bases. The CDR3 totals 15 residues. Per the germline V gene, CDR1 is SGHTA and CDR2 is FQGNSA. CDR3 amino acids: CASSETPEIGNEQFF. DNA for the CDR3: TGTGCCAGCAGCGAAACTCCGGAGATTGGCAATGAGCAGTTCTTC.

This clonotype was counted a few times. The V and J genes are TRBV6-8 and TRBJ2-2, with D hard to call. V dropped 8 bases and J dropped 7 bases, with 17 bases sitting between them. Germline CDR1 and CDR2: MNHGY and SAAAGT. The CDR3 is made up of 14 amino acids. CDR3 sequence reads: CASARRVDGGELFF. The DNA of the CDR3 is TGTGCCAGCGCCCGACGAGTAGATGGCGGGGAGCTGTTTTTT.

This clonotype showed up just a few times. The chain carries TRBV6-6 and TRBJ2-7, with D possibly TRBD2 on 7 matching bases. Trimming pared 8 bases from V and 0 bases from J, leaving 23 bases between. Germline V gene lookup returns CDR1 MNHNY and CDR2 SVGAGI (reference sequence). The CDR3 has 17 amino acids. CDR3 bases: TGTGCCAGCCGGGCAGGTGCGGGGGCCCTAGCCTCCTACGAGCAGTACTTC. This gives the protein CASRAGAGALASYEQYF.

This clonotype was counted between two and nine times. The genes are TRBV28 and TRBJ1-2, with D unresolved. Germline lookup yields CDR1 MDHEN and CDR2 SYDVKM. The V end lost 7 bases, the J end lost 10 bases, and 13 bases lay between the germline ends. This CDR3 region has 11 residues. The CDR3 DNA reads as TGTGCCAGCAAAAAAGAGCTAAACTACACCTTC. It encodes CASKKELNYTF.

The chain uses TRBV28 and TRBJ1-5; D not resolved. Germline CDR1 reads MDHEN; CDR2 reads SYDVKM. V shed 1 base and J shed 3 bases, with 13 bases lying between them. The CDR3 loop spans 16 amino acids. Written as DNA, the CDR3 is TGTGCCAGCAGTTTATTCCTAAACACAGACAATCAGCCCCAGCATTTT. Protein sequence: CASSLFLNTDNQPQHF.

This clonotype appeared a few times. A much more abundant neighbour one base away suggests this may be a read error. This chain links TRBV11-2 with TRBJ2-1; D remains unclear. From germline, CDR1 is SGHAT and CDR2 FQNNGV. Between the trimmed V and J ends, which lost 1 base and 0 bases, there was a span of 7 bases. The CDR3 runs 15 residues. The CDR3 region has the DNA TGTGCCAGCAGCTTAGGGGCGAGCTCCTACAATGAGCAGTTCTTC. It codes for CASSLGASSYNEQFF.

This clonotype came up many times. This chain links TRBV7-9 with TRBJ2-1; no clear D gene. CDR3 length: 12 residues. Trimming took off 5 bases at V and 11 bases at J, with 13 bases between the two ends. Germline V gives CDR1 SEHNR, CDR2 FQNEAQ (reference sequence). This CDR3 reads CASSPAEGQQFF. The CDR3 DNA reads TGTGCCAGCAGCCCCGCCGAAGGTCAGCAGTTCTTC.

This clonotype was detected a few times. The rearrangement uses TRBV14 and TRBJ2-6, with D possibly being TRBD1 (6 bases). Trimming removed 1 base from V and 1 base from J, with 11 bases in between. Germline CDR1 and CDR2: SGHDN and FVKESK. The CDR3 is 17 residues long. DNA of the CDR3: TGTGCCAGCAGCCAAGCGGCCAGGGGATCTGGGGCCAACGTCCTGACTTTC. Translated: CASSQAARGSGANVLTF.

V is TRBV5-6 and J is TRBJ2-1; 12 nucleotides match TRBD2. The CDR3 is 16 residues long. The ends lost 4 bases at V and 6 bases at J; junction bases unmatched: 8. The germline CDR1 and CDR2 sequences are SGHDT and YYEEEE. The CDR3 region has the DNA TGTGCCAGCAGCCCACTCCTAGCGGGAGGGCCCAATGAGCAGTTCTTC. It codes for CASSPLLAGGPNEQFF.

This clonotype has just a few counts. V and J are TRBV6-1 and TRBJ2-1; D unresolved. The germline V and J ends were trimmed by 4 bases and 0 bases, with 10 bases remaining between them. Per the germline V gene, CDR1 is MNHNS and CDR2 is SASEGT. This CDR3 has 15 amino acids. The CDR3 protein is CASSVEFSSYNEQFF. Written as DNA, the CDR3 is TGTGCCAGCAGTGTGGAGTTCTCCTCCTACAATGAGCAGTTCTTC.

CDR3 sequence (DNA): TGTGCCAGCAGCTTAATTCAGGGAGGAGTCACTGAAGCTTTCTTT. Amino acids: CASSLIQGGVTEAFF. The chain links TRBV11-2 to TRBJ1-1, with D maybe TRBD1 (5 bases). Germline CDR1 reads SGHAT; CDR2 reads FQNNGV. V shed 2 bases and J shed 4 bases, with 14 bases lying between them. This CDR3 spans 15 amino acids.

The chain is built from TRBV29-1 and TRBJ2-3, with TRBD2 identical over 9 bases. This CDR3 region has 17 residues. Losses at the gene ends were 7 bases for V and 3 bases for J; bases not matched to a gene: 17. Germline values: CDR1 SQVTM, CDR2 ANQGSEA. The CDR3 region is CSAIRPLAGVRTDTQYF. CDR3 nucleotides: TGCAGCGCGATACGCCCATTAGCGGGAGTCCGGACAGATACGCAGTATTTT.

The chain has TRBV12-3 or TRBV12-4 and TRBJ1-2, with 9 bases aligning to TRBD1. CDR3 length: 12 residues. The trim removed 9 bases at V and 7 bases at J, leaving 6 bases unmatched. CDR3: CASQQGAGGYTF. CDR3 DNA: TGTGCCAGTCAACAGGGGGCTGGTGGCTACACCTTC.

Notes on this clonotype: Here the CDR3 omits its conserved ending phenylalanine or tryptophan, so a read error is the likely source. The V gene is TRBV5-1, the J gene TRBJ2-1; TRBD2 matches 11 bases. The CDR3 runs 15 residues. V lost 4 bases and J lost 3; bases outside the gene matches: 3. Germline assignment: CDR1 SGHRS and CDR2 YFSETQ. CDR3 loop: CASSPGLAVYNEQFL. CDR3 bases: TGCGCCAGCAGCCCGGGACTAGCGGTCTACAATGAGCAGTTCTTA.

This clonotype was counted a few times. V and J are TRBV14 and TRBJ2-1, with D perhaps TRBD1 or TRBD2 (6 bases each). V shed 1 base and J shed 9 bases, with 19 bases lying between them. Germline V gene sequence: CDR1 SGHDN, CDR2 FVKESK. CDR3 size: 16 residues. The CDR3 DNA sequence: TGTGCCAGCAGCCAAGTCGGAGGGCAGGGGTTTGGTGAGCAGTTCTTC. Amino acids: CASSQVGGQGFGEQFF.